The entry below describes one T cell receptor (beta chain). Which antigen it targets is not known. There are no base qualities to consult, and no much larger clone falls within one base. The cysteine opens and the phenylalanine closes a CDR3 of 17 amino acids. Of the read, only the CDR3 DNA is kept; its 51 bases are in frame from base 1. Sequences GTSNPN (CDR1) and SVGIG (CDR2) are obtained from the germline V gene (reference sequence). At the junction V is shortened by 0 bases and J by 0 bases, with 15 bases in between. The record originates from a study of blood T cell repertoires in COVID-19 (dated by TCRdb to between 2020 and 2021). For the wider study: Samples from collaborators originated in the United States, Italy and Spain and spanned both the acute and convalescent phases of COVID-19. The prospective study material was composed of cDNA or gDNA derived from T cells, B-cell-depleted T cells, or PBMCs. Subjects who had been exposed to COVID-19, were actively infected with it, or had recovered from it provided the deeply sampled blood TCRbeta repertoires that made up the dataset. The repertoires were released in a freely available public database meant as a resource for research on the immune response to SARS-CoV-2. The samples were drawn from two sources: the first 160 participants of the ongoing ImmuneRACE study, and 1,000 to 1,500 subjects contributed by 6 global collaborators. Sample metadata almost always included a de-identified subject ID, COVID-19 status, age in years and sex. Where available, HLA class I and class II types were obtained from metadata supplied by the sample provider rather than from assay-based typing.

TCRbeta CDR3 regions were amplified from genomic DNA by means of the immunoSEQ Assay, a bias-controlled multiplex PCR. The study's processing was this. The number of nucleated cells in each sample was estimated by amplification of reference gene primers within the assay. Sequence reads were collapsed and filtered to measure the absolute abundance of every unique TCRbeta CDR3 rearrangement. Productive Simpson clonality was computed per sample as the square root of Simpson's diversity index over productive rearrangements. The table comes from immuneACCESS by way of TCRdb, which keeps in-frame sequences with V and J called. Part of the clones is missing from these tables; in studies checked, under half for an unresolved V gene and the rest for unknown reasons. D and trimming come from the DNA, and the V and J calls and clone size come from that table. Here the sample has some 87,000 clones; 80% to 90% occur a single time. The ten largest make up 13% of the sample.

Study-wide conclusions, independent of this receptor: The amount of clinical and demographic metadata varied by source and participant and was provided uncurated.

Each collaborating institution followed its own protocols to collect whole blood in K2EDTA tubes. Collaborator samples were shipped for TCRbeta analysis as frozen whole blood, isolated PBMCs, or DNA extracted from either sample type. The sample was peripheral blood. This clonotype was sampled from a human donor in a cohort sampled during active COVID-19. The rearranged segments are TRBV30 and TRBJ1-3, with an unclear D gene assignment. The bases read TGTGCCTGGAGTGTAGTATGGCAGGCCAGCTCTGGAAACACCATATATTTT. Translated, it reads CAWSVVWQASSGNTIYF.